This TCR beta chain stems from a study of shared clonotypes between healthy human individuals. The CDR3 runs to 14 residues. Germline loops: CDR1 SGDLS, CDR2 YYNGEE. Every contributor of samples was a Caucasian grown-up residing in Nashville, Tennessee. The repertoire was sequenced with immunoSEQ multiplex PCR; TCRdb's copy has only in-frame clones and lacks some. The sample contains hundreds of thousands of clones, around 77% of which appear only once. This clone came up once. The chain links TRBV9 to TRBJ2-5, with 10 bases that match TRBD1. Judging by the DNA end, TRBJ2-7 fits better; the J call may be wrong. Sequencing input: PBMCs. The source is a woman in her forties in good health. Some clones in this sample may be carry-over from other donors' samples. The CDR3 DNA reads TGTGCCAGCGGATACCGGGACAGGGGCGGCGAGCAGTACTTC. Translation gives CASGYRDRGGEQYF.